This is a list of T cell receptor beta chains from one sample in a study of T cell changes during pregnancy in multiple sclerosis. This table comes from immunoSEQ multiplex PCR, and its TCRdb copy is limited to in-frame clones, with some not included. The sample has over 45,000 clones, 80% to 95% seen once. Source: CD4+ T cells from peripheral blood mononuclear cells, taken after pregnancy. These receptors were collected from a female donor with multiple sclerosis, enrolled in a pregnancy study. Both conserved end residues are part of each CDR3. The D gene is left open where the match is weak. Not all rows give a size; the values are once, few, many and, for expanded clones, a class.

d_call,v_call,clone_size,j_call,cdr3_nt,cdr3_aa
TRBD1,TRBV5-6,NA,TRBJ2-7,TGTGCCAGCAGCCGATGGGGACAGACCTACGAGCAGTACTTC,CASSRWGQTYEQYF
NA,TRBV5-1,once,TRBJ2-2,TGCGCCAGCAGTATCGAGGCGATTACCGGGGAGCTGTTTTTT,CASSIEAITGELFF
TRBD2,TRBV5-1,NA,TRBJ2-1,TGCGCCAGCAGTAGCGGGGGCACGGATGAGCAGTTCTTC,CASSSGGTDEQFF
TRBD1,TRBV28,NA,TRBJ1-5,TGTGCCAGCAGACCTCCGGGACAGATTAGCAATCAGCCCCAGCATTTT,CASRPPGQISNQPQHF
NA,TRBV7-9,NA,TRBJ2-4,TGTGCCAGCAGCTTTGGGCAGGGCATTCAGTACTTC,CASSFGQGIQYF
NA,TRBV27,NA,TRBJ2-3,TGTGCCAGCAGTTTGGGACTGAGAAACACAGATACGCAGTATTTT,CASSLGLRNTDTQYF
TRBD2,TRBV18,once,TRBJ2-7,TGTGCCAGCTCACCAGCCGCCGCGCGGGAGTACGAGCAGTACTTC,CASSPAAAREYEQYF
NA,TRBV5-4,NA,TRBJ1-1,TGTGCCAGCACCACTAGAGGAAGACTGAACACTGAAGCTTTCTTT,CASTTRGRLNTEAFF
TRBD1,TRBV18,NA,TRBJ1-2,TGTGCCAGCTCACCCCGCCAAGACAGGGGGCATGGCTACACCTTC,CASSPRQDRGHGYTF
TRBD2,TRBV5-4,NA,TRBJ2-2,TGTGCCAGCAGCACCCAGACTAGCGGGAGGACCGGGGAGCTGTTTTTT,CASSTQTSGRTGELFF
NA,TRBV30,NA,TRBJ1-5,TGTGCCTGGAGTCCGCTCGCGGGTAGTCAGCCCCAGCATTTT,CAWSPLAGSQPQHF
NA,TRBV18,NA,TRBJ2-1,TGTGCCAGCTCACCTCGGACTAATCTGAATGAGCAGTTCTTC,CASSPRTNLNEQFF
NA,TRBV28,NA,TRBJ1-1,TGTGCCAGCAGCCCGGGACTGGGTGAAGCTTTCTTT,CASSPGLGEAFF
NA,TRBV2,NA,TRBJ2-7,TGTGCCAGTTTGGCGGCGCGGAACTCCTACGAGCAGTACTTC,CASLAARNSYEQYF
NA,TRBV7-3,NA,TRBJ2-3,TGTGCCAGCAGCCAAACTGGACTTACCACAGATACGCAGTATTTT,CASSQTGLTTDTQYF
NA,TRBV6-5,once,TRBJ2-1,TGTGCCAGCAGTTACGACTCCGGGACTGGGTATGAGCAGTTCTTC,CASSYDSGTGYEQFF
TRBD1,TRBV5-1,NA,TRBJ2-3,TGCGCCAGCCACCTAGGGGGCATGCCTAGCACAGATACGCAGTATTTT,CASHLGGMPSTDTQYF
TRBD2,TRBV11-2,NA,TRBJ2-3,TGTGCCAGCAGCCGGACTAGCGGGGTGCCCACAGATACGCAGTATTTT,CASSRTSGVPTDTQYF
TRBD2,TRBV7-2,NA,TRBJ2-7,TGTGCCAGCAGCTCACGAGGGGCGGGAGGGCCGTTTGACGAGCAGTACTTC,CASSSRGAGGPFDEQYF
TRBD2,TRBV5-1,NA,TRBJ2-4,TGCGCCAGCAGCGCGCTTAGCGGGCTAGCCAAAAACATTCAGTACTTC,CASSALSGLAKNIQYF
TRBD1,TRBV9,NA,TRBJ2-5,TGTGCCAGCAGCCCCATCGGACAGGCCGGGACCCAGTACTTC,CASSPIGQAGTQYF
TRBD1,TRBV29-1,NA,TRBJ1-3,TGCAGCGCCATGACAGGGTCGGGTGGAAACACCATATATTTT,CSAMTGSGGNTIYF
TRBD2,TRBV7-2,NA,TRBJ2-2,TGTGCCAGCAGCTTACAACTAGCGGGAGGAGTCGGGGAGCTGTTTTTT,CASSLQLAGGVGELFF
NA,TRBV11-3,NA,TRBJ2-5,TGTGCCAGCAGCAAAGGGGGGGGTGGGGAGACCCAGTACTTC,CASSKGGGGETQYF
NA,TRBV4-3,NA,TRBJ1-2,TGCGCCAGCAGCCAAGTGGGAGGGGGGAACTATGGCTACACCTTC,CASSQVGGGNYGYTF
NA,TRBV4-3,NA,TRBJ2-3,TGCGCCAGCAGCCATAGTCTCATCGGCACAGATACGCAGTATTTT,CASSHSLIGTDTQYF
TRBD1,TRBV6-5,NA,TRBJ1-1,TGTGCCAGCAGTGGATCGAACAGGGGCACTGAAGCTTTCTTT,CASSGSNRGTEAFF
TRBD2,TRBV10-3,NA,TRBJ2-5,TGTGCCATCAGAGAGGCAGCGGGAGGCTGGGAGACCCAGTACTTC,CAIREAAGGWETQYF
NA,TRBV7-3,few,TRBJ2-7,TGTGCCAGCAGCGTTACAGGGACGGCGGGTGAGCAGTACTTC,CASSVTGTAGEQYF
TRBD1,TRBV6-1,NA,TRBJ1-5,TGTGCCAGCACCGACAGGGATAATCAGCCCCAGCATTTT,CASTDRDNQPQHF
TRBD2,TRBV10-3,NA,TRBJ2-1,TGTGCCATCACCGAGGGGGGGACTAGTAAATTCTTC,CAITEGGTSKFF
TRBD1,TRBV6-6,once,TRBJ1-2,TGTGCCAGCTTACAGGGGACAGGCTATGGCTACACCTTC,CASLQGTGYGYTF
TRBD1,TRBV19,NA,TRBJ1-1,TGTGCCAGTAGTTCCGGGACAGCGAACACTGAAGCTTTCTTT,CASSSGTANTEAFF
NA,TRBV21-1,once,TRBJ1-2,TGTGCCAGCAAGAACCCGGGACAGAATAACTATGGCTACACCTTC,CASKNPGQNNYGYTF
NA,TRBV5-4,NA,TRBJ2-7,TGTGCCAGCAGCTTTCCCTCCAGCGGGTTGTCCTACGAGCAGTACTTC,CASSFPSSGLSYEQYF
NA,TRBV6-6,NA,TRBJ1-1,TGTGCCAGCAGTTCGACAGCCTCCGTCACTGAAGCTTTCTTT,CASSSTASVTEAFF
NA,TRBV5-6,NA,TRBJ2-5,TGTGCCAGCAGCCGAGAGGGGACCCAGTACTTC,CASSREGTQYF
TRBD2,TRBV28,NA,TRBJ2-7,TGTGCCAGCAGTTGGGGCGGGAGTATCTACGAGCAGTACTTC,CASSWGGSIYEQYF
NA,TRBV29-1,NA,TRBJ1-1,TGCAGCGTTGAGGGCGGGATGAGGAGTTTGGCTTTCTTT,CSVEGGMRSLAFF
TRBD2,TRBV28,NA,TRBJ2-1,TGTGCCAGCACCCGATGGGCTAGCGGGAGGGCCAACAATGAGCAGTTCTTC,CASTRWASGRANNEQFF
TRBD2,TRBV5-6,NA,TRBJ2-1,TGTGCCAGCAGTCCTAGCGGGAGGGCCCGAAATGAGCAGTTCTTC,CASSPSGRARNEQFF
NA,TRBV7-9,NA,TRBJ2-1,TGTGCCAGCAGCTTGTTACAGTACAATGAGCAGTTCTTC,CASSLLQYNEQFF
TRBD1,TRBV18,NA,TRBJ1-3,TGTGCCAGCTCACCACCTGGGACAGCGAATCGCCTCGACTCTGGAAACACCATATATTTT,CASSPPGTANRLDSGNTIYF
NA,TRBV7-9,NA,TRBJ2-1,TGTGCCAGCAGCCCCCAAAGCACCTACTCCTACAATGAGCAGTTCTTC,CASSPQSTYSYNEQFF